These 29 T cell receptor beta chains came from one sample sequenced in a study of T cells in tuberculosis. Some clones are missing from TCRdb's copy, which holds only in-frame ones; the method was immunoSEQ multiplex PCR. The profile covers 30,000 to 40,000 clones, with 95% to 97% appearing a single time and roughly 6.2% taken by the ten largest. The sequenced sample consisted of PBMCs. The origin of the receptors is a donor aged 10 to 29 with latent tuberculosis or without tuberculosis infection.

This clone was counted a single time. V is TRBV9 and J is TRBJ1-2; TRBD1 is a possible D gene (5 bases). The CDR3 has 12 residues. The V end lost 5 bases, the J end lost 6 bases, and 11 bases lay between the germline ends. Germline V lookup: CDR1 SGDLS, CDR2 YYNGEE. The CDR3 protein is CASRDTRDGYTF. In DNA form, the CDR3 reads TGTGCCAGCAGAGATACCAGGGATGGCTACACCTTC.

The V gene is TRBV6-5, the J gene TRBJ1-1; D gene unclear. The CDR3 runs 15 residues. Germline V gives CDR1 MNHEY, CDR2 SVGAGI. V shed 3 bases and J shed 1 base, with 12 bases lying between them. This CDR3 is CASSYDKPWNTEAFF. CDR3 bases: TGTGCCAGCAGTTATGACAAGCCCTGGAACACTGAAGCTTTCTTT.

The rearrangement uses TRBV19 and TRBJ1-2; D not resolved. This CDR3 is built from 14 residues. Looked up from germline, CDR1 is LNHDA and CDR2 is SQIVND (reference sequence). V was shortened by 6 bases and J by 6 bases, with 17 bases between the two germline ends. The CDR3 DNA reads TGTGCCAGTAGGTCGCCCGGGGTTCAGGATGGCTACACCTTC. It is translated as CASRSPGVQDGYTF.

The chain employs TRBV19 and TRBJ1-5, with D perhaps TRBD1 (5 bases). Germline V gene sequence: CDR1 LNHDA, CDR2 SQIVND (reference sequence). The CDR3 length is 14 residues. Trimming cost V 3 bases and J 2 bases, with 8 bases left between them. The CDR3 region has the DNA TGTGCCAGTAGTATTCGGGGGGGCAATCAGCCCCAGCATTTT. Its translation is CASSIRGGNQPQHF.

For the CDR3, the DNA is TGTGCCAGTAGCATCGGGACACACTATGGCTACACCTTC. This gives the protein CASSIGTHYGYTF. The J gene is TRBJ1-2, the V gene TRBV5-4, with TRBD1 as a possible D gene (6 bases). This CDR3 has 13 residues. V was pared by 8 bases and J by 3 bases, with 14 bases between. The germline CDR1 and CDR2 sequences are SGHNT and YYREEE (reference sequence).

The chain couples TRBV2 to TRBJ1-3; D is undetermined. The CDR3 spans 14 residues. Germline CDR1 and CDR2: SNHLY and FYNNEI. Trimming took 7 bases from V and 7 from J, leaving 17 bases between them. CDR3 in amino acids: CASTWTLTENTIYF. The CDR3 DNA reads TGTGCCAGCACATGGACTCTAACAGAGAACACCATATATTTT.

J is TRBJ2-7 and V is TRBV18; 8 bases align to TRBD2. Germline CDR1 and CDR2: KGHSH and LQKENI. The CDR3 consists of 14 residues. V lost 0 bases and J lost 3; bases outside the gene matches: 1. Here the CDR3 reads CASSPPSGVYEQYF. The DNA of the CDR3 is TGTGCCAGCTCACCACCTAGCGGGGTCTACGAGCAGTACTTC. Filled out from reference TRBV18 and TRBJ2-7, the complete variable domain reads NAGVMQNPRHLVRRRGQEARLRCSPMKGHSHVYWYRQLPEEGLKFMVYLQKENIIDESGMPKERFSAEFPKEGPSILRIQQVVRGDSAAYFCASSPPSGVYEQYFGPGTRLTVT.

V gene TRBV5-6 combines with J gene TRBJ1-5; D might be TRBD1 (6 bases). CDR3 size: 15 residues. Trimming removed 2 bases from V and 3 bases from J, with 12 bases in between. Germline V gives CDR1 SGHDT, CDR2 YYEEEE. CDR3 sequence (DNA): TGTGCCAGCAGCTTCAGGGGAGTTATCAATCAGCCCCAGCATTTT. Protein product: CASSFRGVINQPQHF.

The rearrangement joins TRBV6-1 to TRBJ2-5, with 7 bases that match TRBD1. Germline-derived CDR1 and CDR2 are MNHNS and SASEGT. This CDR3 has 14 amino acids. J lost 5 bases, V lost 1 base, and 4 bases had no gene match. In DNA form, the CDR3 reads TGTGCCAGCAGTGAAGGACAGGGTTGGGAGACCCAGTACTTC. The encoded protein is CASSEGQGWETQYF.

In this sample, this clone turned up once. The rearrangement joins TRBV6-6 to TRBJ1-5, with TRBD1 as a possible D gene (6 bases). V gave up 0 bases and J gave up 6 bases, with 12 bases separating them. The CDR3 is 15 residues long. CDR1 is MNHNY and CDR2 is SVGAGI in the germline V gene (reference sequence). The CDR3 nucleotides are TGTGCCAGCAGTTACTCCGAAGGGGGTAGTCAGCCCCAGCATTTT. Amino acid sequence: CASSYSEGGSQPQHF.

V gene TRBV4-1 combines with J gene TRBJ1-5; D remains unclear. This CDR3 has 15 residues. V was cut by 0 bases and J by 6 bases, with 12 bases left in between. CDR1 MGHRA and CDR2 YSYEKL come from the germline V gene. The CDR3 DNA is TGCGCCAGCAGCCAAGAAGTAACGGGAGGTCAGCCCCAGCATTTT. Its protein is CASSQEVTGGQPQHF.

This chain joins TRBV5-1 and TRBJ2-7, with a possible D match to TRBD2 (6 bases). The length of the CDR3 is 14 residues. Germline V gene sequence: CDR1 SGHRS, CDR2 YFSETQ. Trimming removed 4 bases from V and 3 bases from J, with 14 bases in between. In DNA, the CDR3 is TGCGCCAGCAGCCTACTTAGCGGAAACTACGAGCAGTACTTC. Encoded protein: CASSLLSGNYEQYF.

This CDR3 reads CASSLTGWQPQHF. DNA for the CDR3: TGTGCCAGCAGCTTGACAGGGTGGCAGCCCCAGCATTTT. The chain couples TRBV11-2 to TRBJ1-5; 7 nucleotides match TRBD1. This CDR3 comprises 13 residues. CDR1 SGHAT and CDR2 FQNNGV come from the germline V gene. The V gene end was trimmed by 3 bases and the J gene end by 7 bases; junction bases not matched to a gene: 3.

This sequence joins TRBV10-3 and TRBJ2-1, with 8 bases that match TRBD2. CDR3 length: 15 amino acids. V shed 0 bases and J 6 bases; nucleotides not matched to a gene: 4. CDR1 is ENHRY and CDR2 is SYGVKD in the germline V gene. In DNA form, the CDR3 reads TGTGCCATCAGTGAGTCGAGCGGGAGCCGCAATGAGCAGTTCTTC. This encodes CAISESSGSRNEQFF.

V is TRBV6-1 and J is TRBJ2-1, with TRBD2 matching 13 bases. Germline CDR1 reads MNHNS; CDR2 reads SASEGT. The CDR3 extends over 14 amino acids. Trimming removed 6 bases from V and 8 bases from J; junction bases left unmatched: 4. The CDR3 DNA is TGTGCCAGCAGGACTAGCGGGGGGTCACATGAGCAGTTCTTC. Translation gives CASRTSGGSHEQFF.

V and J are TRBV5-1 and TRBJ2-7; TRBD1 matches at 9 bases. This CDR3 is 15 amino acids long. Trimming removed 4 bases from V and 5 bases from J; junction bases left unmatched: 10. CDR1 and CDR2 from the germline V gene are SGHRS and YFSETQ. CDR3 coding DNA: TGCGCCAGCAGCCAGACACCGGGACAGGGCCACGAGCAGTACTTC. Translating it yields CASSQTPGQGHEQYF.

CDR3 in amino acids: CASSARGGYYQPQHF. The CDR3 DNA reads TGTGCCAGCAGCGCGCGAGGGGGATACTATCAGCCCCAGCATTTT. The chain carries TRBV5-6 and TRBJ1-5; D is possibly TRBD1 (6 bases). V was trimmed by 4 bases and J by 5 bases, leaving 16 bases between them. CDR1 and CDR2 from the germline V gene are SGHDT and YYEEEE. This CDR3 contains 15 residues.

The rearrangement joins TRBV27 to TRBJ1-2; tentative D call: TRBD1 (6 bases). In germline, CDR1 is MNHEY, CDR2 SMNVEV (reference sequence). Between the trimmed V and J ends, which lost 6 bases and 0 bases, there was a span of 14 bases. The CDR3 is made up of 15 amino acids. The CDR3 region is CASRKRDTTNYGYTF. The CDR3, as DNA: TGTGCCAGCAGGAAAAGGGACACCACTAACTATGGCTACACCTTC.

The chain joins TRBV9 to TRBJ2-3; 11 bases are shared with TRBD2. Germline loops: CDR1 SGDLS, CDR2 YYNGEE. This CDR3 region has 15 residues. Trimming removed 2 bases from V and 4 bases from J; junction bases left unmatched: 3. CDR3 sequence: CASSVSGGASDTQYF. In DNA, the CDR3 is TGTGCCAGCAGCGTTAGCGGGGGGGCATCAGATACGCAGTATTTT.

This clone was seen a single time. CDR3 sequence: CSVDGSGRATDTQYF. The CDR3 DNA sequence: TGCAGCGTTGACGGTAGCGGGAGGGCCACAGATACGCAGTATTTT. The V and J genes are TRBV29-1 and TRBJ2-3, with 11 bases aligning to TRBD2. The CDR3 has 15 amino acids. CDR1 is SQVTM and CDR2 is ANQGSEA in the germline V gene. Trimming removed 3 bases from V and 2 bases from J; junction bases left unmatched: 4.

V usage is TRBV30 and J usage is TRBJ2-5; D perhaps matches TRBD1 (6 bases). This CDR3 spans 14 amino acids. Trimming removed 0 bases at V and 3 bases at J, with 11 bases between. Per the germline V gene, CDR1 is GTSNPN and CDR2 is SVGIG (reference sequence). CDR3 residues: CAWSVGAREETQYF. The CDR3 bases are TGTGCCTGGAGTGTGGGGGCTCGGGAAGAGACCCAGTACTTC.

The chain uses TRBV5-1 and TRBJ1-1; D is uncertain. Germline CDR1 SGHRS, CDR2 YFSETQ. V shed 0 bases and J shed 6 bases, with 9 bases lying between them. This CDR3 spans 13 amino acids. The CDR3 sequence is CASSLGQSSEAFF. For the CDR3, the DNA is TGCGCCAGCAGCTTGGGACAAAGTTCTGAAGCTTTCTTT.

The CDR3 sequence: CASSSNEKLFF. In DNA form, the CDR3 reads TGTGCCAGCAGTTCGAATGAAAAACTGTTTTTT. The rearrangement links TRBV28 to TRBJ1-4; D gene ambiguous. Germline CDR1 and CDR2: MDHEN and SYDVKM. V shed 4 bases and J shed 5 bases, with 2 bases lying between them. This CDR3 comprises 11 residues.

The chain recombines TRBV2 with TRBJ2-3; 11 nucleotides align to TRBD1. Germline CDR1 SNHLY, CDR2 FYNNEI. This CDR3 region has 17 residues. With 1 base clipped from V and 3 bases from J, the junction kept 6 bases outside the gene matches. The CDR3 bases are TGTGCCAGCAGTGAAGGACCCAGGGACAGGGGGACAGATACGCAGTATTTT. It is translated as CASSEGPRDRGTDTQYF.

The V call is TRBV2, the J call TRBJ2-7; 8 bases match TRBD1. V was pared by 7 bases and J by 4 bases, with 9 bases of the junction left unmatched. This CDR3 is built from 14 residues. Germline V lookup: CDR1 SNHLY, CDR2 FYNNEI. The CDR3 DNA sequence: TGTGCCAGCATTATGGGCAGGGGGCAATACGAGCAGTACTTC. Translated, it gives CASIMGRGQYEQYF.

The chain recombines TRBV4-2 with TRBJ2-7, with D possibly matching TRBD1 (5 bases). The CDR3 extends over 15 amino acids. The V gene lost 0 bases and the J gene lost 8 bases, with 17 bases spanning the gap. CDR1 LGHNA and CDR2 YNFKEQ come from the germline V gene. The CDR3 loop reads CASSQDLLAGAKQYF. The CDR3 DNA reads TGTGCCAGCAGCCAAGATCTTTTGGCTGGGGCGAAGCAGTACTTC.

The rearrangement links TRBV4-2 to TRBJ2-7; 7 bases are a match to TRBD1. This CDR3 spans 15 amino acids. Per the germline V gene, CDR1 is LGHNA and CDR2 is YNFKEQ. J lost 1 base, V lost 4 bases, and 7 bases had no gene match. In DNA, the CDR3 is TGTGCCAGCAGCCCCAATCCGGGACAGTCCTACGAGCAGTACTTC. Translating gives CASSPNPGQSYEQYF.

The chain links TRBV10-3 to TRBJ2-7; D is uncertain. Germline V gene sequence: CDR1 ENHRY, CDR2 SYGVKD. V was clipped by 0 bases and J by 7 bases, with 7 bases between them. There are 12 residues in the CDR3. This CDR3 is CAISESLEEQYF. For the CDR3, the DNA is TGTGCCATCAGTGAGTCTTTAGAAGAGCAGTACTTC.

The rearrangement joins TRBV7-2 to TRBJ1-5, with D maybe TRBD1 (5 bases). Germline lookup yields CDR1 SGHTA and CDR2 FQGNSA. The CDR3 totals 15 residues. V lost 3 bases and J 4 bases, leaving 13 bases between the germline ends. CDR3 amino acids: CASSFGVGGNQPQHF. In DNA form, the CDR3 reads TGTGCCAGCAGCTTCGGGGTGGGGGGAAATCAGCCCCAGCATTTT.